The clone carrying this T cell receptor beta chain was seen ten or more times. Construction of TCR beta libraries relied on iRepertoire HTBI primers and on Arm-PCR targeting CDR3 regions. MiXCR, run by TCRdb on the multiplex PCR reads, gives a single entry per CDR3 protein. The data show a few hundred thousand distinct CDR3 sequences, about 12% seen once. The sample belongs to a study of regulatory T cells in long-lasting Graves disease. Trimming removed 3 bases at V and 3 bases at J, with 7 bases between. Germline V gene lookup returns CDR1 SGHDT and CDR2 YYEEEE. This CDR3 spans 12 amino acids. Time point meaning: newly diagnosed GD, antithyroid drugs for less than 3 months. The TCR library used RNA extracted from PBMCs. The data were also submitted as part of a second study, on T cells in Graves' hyperthyroidism and ophthalmopathy.

The material was peripheral blood mononuclear cells (PBMCs), obtained at new diagnosis, from a patient treated with antithyroid drugs. The genes are TRBV5-6 and TRBJ2-7; D is ambiguous. The sequence was obtained from a young woman with Graves disease. The CDR3 here is CASSSVGYEQYF. The CDR3 nucleotides are TGTGCCAGCAGCTCGGTCGGCTACGAGCAGTACTTC.